These 31 T cell receptor beta chains share one sample of origin, sequenced in a study of cytomegalovirus exposure and HLA in healthy donors. The PCR used 60 Vbeta and 13 Jbeta primers. Libraries were prepared by immunoSEQ multiplex PCR; TCRdb keeps only in-frame clonotypes and omits some of them. The sample totals 100,000 to 150,000 clones. The sample was PBMCs. The origin of the receptors is a man aged 35-49 years in good health and CMV-seronegative.

The CDR3 region is CASRLTRGESEKLFF. In nucleotides, the CDR3 is TGTGCCAGCAGGCTAACACGGGGGGAGAGCGAAAAACTGTTTTTT. The chain combines TRBV7-2 with TRBJ1-4, with a weak D call TRBD1 (5 bases). The V gene lost 6 bases and the J gene lost 8 bases, with 19 bases spanning the gap. The length of the CDR3 is 15 residues. The germline gives CDR1 SGHTA, CDR2 FQGNSA.

V gene TRBV5-6 combines with J gene TRBJ1-2; the D is unclear. There are 16 residues in the CDR3. Looked up from germline, CDR1 is SGHDT and CDR2 is YYEEEE. Trimming cost V 3 bases and J 0 bases, with 15 bases left between them. This CDR3 is CASSSVPGSPNYGYTF. CDR3 nucleotide sequence: TGTGCCAGCAGCTCCGTGCCAGGATCCCCTAACTATGGCTACACCTTC.

With regard to this clone: Distinct nucleotide sequences in the sample also encode this CDR3. The chain joins TRBV6-5 to TRBJ1-2; D remains unclear. V shed 0 bases and J shed 2 bases, with 7 bases lying between them. The germline CDR1 and CDR2 sequences are MNHEY and SVGAGI. This CDR3 is built from 14 residues. Written as DNA, the CDR3 is TGTGCCAGCAGTTACTCTTCCGGGAACTATGGCTACACCTTC. It encodes CASSYSSGNYGYTF.

CDR3 in DNA: TGTGCCAGCAGCTTGGAGGGATTGGGGGGGACCCAGTACTTC. Amino acids: CASSLEGLGGTQYF. The rearrangement joins TRBV5-6 to TRBJ2-5, with TRBD2 as a possible D gene (6 bases). In germline, CDR1 is SGHDT, CDR2 YYEEEE. The CDR3 consists of 14 residues. V was clipped by 0 bases and J by 7 bases, with 13 bases between them.

The chain combines TRBV27 with TRBJ2-7, with 8 bases lining up with TRBD2. Germline assignment: CDR1 MNHEY and CDR2 SMNVEV (reference sequence). J lost 3 bases, V lost 6 bases, and 10 bases had no gene match. The CDR3 length is 15 residues. Written as DNA, the CDR3 is TGTGCCAGCAGCCAAACAGGACTAGCCGACTACGAGCAGTACTTC. It encodes CASSQTGLADYEQYF.

The V call is TRBV5-5, the J call TRBJ1-5; D is unresolved. This CDR3 has 19 residues. In germline, CDR1 is SGHKS, CDR2 YYEKEE (reference sequence). V was pared by 4 bases and J by 0 bases, with 23 bases between. The CDR3 DNA reads TGTGCCAGCAGCCCCCTGCCTCCTGACGGGTTCTATAGCAATCAGCCCCAGCATTTT. Residues: CASSPLPPDGFYSNQPQHF.

This rearrangement joins TRBV11-2 to TRBJ2-7; maybe TRBD1 (5 bases). CDR3 length: 15 residues. CDR1 and CDR2 (germline): SGHAT, FQNNGV. Trimming took 0 bases from V and 1 from J, leaving 10 bases between them. CDR3 residues: CASSLDEGASYEQYF. The CDR3 DNA reads as TGTGCCAGCAGCTTAGATGAAGGGGCGTCCTACGAGCAGTACTTC.

V usage is TRBV19 and J usage is TRBJ1-1, with no clear D. CDR1 LNHDA and CDR2 SQIVND come from the germline V gene (reference sequence). Trimming stripped 6 bases from V and 0 bases from J, with 14 bases between. The CDR3 has 15 amino acids. The CDR3 DNA follows: TGTGCCAGTAGGCCCGGCGGTACGTTGAACACTGAAGCTTTCTTT. Protein: CASRPGGTLNTEAFF.

The V call is TRBV28, the J call TRBJ1-1; no definite D call. CDR1 and CDR2 (germline): MDHEN, SYDVKM. This CDR3 contains 14 residues. Trimming stripped 4 bases from V and 1 base from J, with 10 bases between. As DNA, the CDR3 is TGTGCCAGCAGTTACGGAGCGCGGAACACTGAAGCTTTCTTT. Protein sequence: CASSYGARNTEAFF.

V usage is TRBV23-1 and J usage is TRBJ2-7; TRBD1 is a possible D gene (6 bases). TRBV23-1 is filed as an ORF, its function uncertain. There are 16 residues in the CDR3. V gave up 1 base and J gave up 2 bases, with 15 bases separating them. The chain's CDR3 is CASSQLDRQAPYEQYF. In nucleotides, the CDR3 is TGCGCCAGCAGTCAATTAGATCGACAGGCTCCCTACGAGCAGTACTTC.

Turning to this clone: A junction boundary mismatches the germline segment, possibly from a read error. The genes are TRBV7-7 and TRBJ1-1; a weak D match, TRBD1 (6 bases). The CDR3 is 13 residues long. Germline V gives CDR1 SSHAT, CDR2 FNYEAQ (reference sequence). The CDR3 loop is CASSWDKNTEAFF. As DNA, the CDR3 is TGTGCTAGCAGCTGGGACAAGAACACTGAAGCTTTCTTT.

The chain employs TRBV2 and TRBJ1-1; D remains ambiguous. This CDR3 is built from 15 residues. Between the trimmed V and J ends, which lost 6 bases and 1 base, there was a span of 15 bases. Germline lookup yields CDR1 SNHLY and CDR2 FYNNEI. CDR3 coding DNA: TGTGCCAGCAGAGTACTGAGCGCAGAGAACACTGAAGCTTTCTTT. This gives the protein CASRVLSAENTEAFF.

The rearrangement joins TRBV27 to TRBJ1-1; possible D gene TRBD1, 5 bases. V lost 7 bases, J lost 5 bases, and 20 bases lay in between. The CDR3 is 15 residues long. CDR1 is MNHEY and CDR2 is SMNVEV in the germline V gene (reference sequence). In DNA, the CDR3 is TGTGCCAGCACCCAAGGGGCCGGGGCGGGAACTGAAGCTTTCTTT. Its protein product is CASTQGAGAGTEAFF.

The chain employs TRBV6-5 and TRBJ2-7; a possible D gene is TRBD1 (5 bases). V was cut by 5 bases and J by 2 bases, with 13 bases left in between. The CDR3 spans 14 residues. Germline CDR1 is MNHEY and CDR2 is SVGAGI. The CDR3 is CASSKTTGPYEQYF. The DNA for the CDR3 is TGTGCCAGCAGTAAGACCACAGGTCCCTACGAGCAGTACTTC.

V usage is TRBV7-2 and J usage is TRBJ1-2; TRBD1 agrees at 8 bases. The CDR3 extends over 16 amino acids. Trimming took 1 base from V and 0 from J; bases not matched to a gene: 4. From germline, CDR1 is SGHTA and CDR2 FQGNSA. The CDR3 DNA is TGTGCCAGCAGCTTAGGGACAGGGTTTACTAACTATGGCTACACCTTC. Its translation is CASSLGTGFTNYGYTF.

The chain carries TRBV5-6 and TRBJ2-7; 10 nucleotides line up with TRBD1. After removal of 4 bases from V and 5 bases from J, the junction contained 9 bases not matched to a gene. Germline assignment: CDR1 SGHDT and CDR2 YYEEEE. This CDR3 has 15 residues. The CDR3 region has the DNA TGTGCCAGCAGCCTACCAGGGACAGGGGAGAACGAGCAGTACTTC. Amino acid sequence: CASSLPGTGENEQYF.

The rearrangement links TRBV19 to TRBJ1-5; 7 nucleotides agree with TRBD1. CDR1 and CDR2 from the germline V gene are LNHDA and SQIVND (reference sequence). V trimming: 5 bases; J trimming: 2 bases; junction bases outside the gene matches: 9. CDR3 size: 16 residues. For the CDR3, the DNA is TGTGCCAGTAGTCCGTACGACAGGGCTGGCAATCAGCCCCAGCATTTT. Encoded protein: CASSPYDRAGNQPQHF.

This chain joins TRBV6-5 and TRBJ1-1; 7 positions agree with TRBD1. The V segment lost 4 bases and the J segment 9 bases; nucleotides outside the gene matches: 8. The CDR3 consists of 13 residues. Germline CDR1 reads MNHEY; CDR2 reads SVGAGI. CDR3 sequence (DNA): TGTGCCAGCAGTTCCAGACAGGGTTCGAAAGCTTTCTTT. Amino acids: CASSSRQGSKAFF.

The rearrangement uses TRBV7-2 and TRBJ2-1, with TRBD2 matching over 13 bases. V was pared by 8 bases and J by 3 bases, with 13 bases of the junction left unmatched. This CDR3 spans 18 amino acids. Germline V lookup: CDR1 SGHTA, CDR2 FQGNSA. The CDR3 coding sequence is TGTGCCAGCCGGGGAACCGGGACTAGCGGGATTGGCTACAATGAGCAGTTCTTC. It translates to CASRGTGTSGIGYNEQFF.

This chain connects TRBV5-4 to TRBJ2-7; TRBD1 might be the D (6 bases). Germline V gene sequence: CDR1 SGHNT, CDR2 YYREEE (reference sequence). This CDR3 is built from 15 residues. V was cut by 4 bases and J by 0 bases, with 14 bases left in between. In nucleotides, the CDR3 is TGTGCCAGCAGCATTACAGGGTTTAGCTCCTACGAGCAGTACTTC. It codes for CASSITGFSSYEQYF.

This chain uses TRBV7-2 with TRBJ1-2, with D possibly TRBD1 on 5 matching bases. The CDR3 runs 17 residues. Germline V lookup: CDR1 SGHTA, CDR2 FQGNSA. V was cut by 5 bases and J by 2 bases, with 21 bases left in between. The CDR3, as DNA: TGTGCCAGCAGCCCCACCCGTTCGGTAGGGGTAAACTATGGCTACACCTTC. It translates to CASSPTRSVGVNYGYTF. The variable domain in full, completed from reference TRBV7-2 and TRBJ1-2, reads GAGVSQSPSNKVTEKGKDVELRCDPISGHTALYWYRQSLGQGLEFLIYFQGNSAPDKSGLPSDRFSAERTGGSVSTLTIQRTQQEDSAVYLCASSPTRSVGVNYGYTFGSGTRLTVV.

V and J are TRBV7-9 and TRBJ2-5; D may be TRBD2 (8 bases). Germline loops: CDR1 SEHNR, CDR2 FQNEAQ (reference sequence). V dropped 6 bases and J dropped 3 bases, with 29 bases sitting between them. This CDR3 is 19 amino acids long. DNA for the CDR3: TGTGCCAGCAGACACAGGGGAGAAGCGGGAGAGAGACCAGAAGAGACCCAGTACTTC. As protein: CASRHRGEAGERPEETQYF. Looking up the rest from reference TRBV7-9 and TRBJ2-5 gives the full variable domain: DTGVSQNPRHKITKRGQNVTFRCDPISEHNRLYWYRQTLGQGPEFLTYFQNEAQLEKSRLLSDRFSAERPKGSFSTLEIQRTEQGDSAMYLCASRHRGEAGERPEETQYFGPGTRLLVL.

This chain connects TRBV11-3 to TRBJ2-2; D is unresolved. This CDR3 spans 12 amino acids. Germline-derived CDR1 and CDR2 are SGHNT and YENEEA. Between the trimmed V and J ends, which lost 0 bases and 8 bases, there was a span of 4 bases. CDR3 residues: CASSLEAGELFF. In nucleotides, the CDR3 is TGTGCCAGCAGCTTAGAGGCTGGGGAGCTGTTTTTT.

V and J are TRBV19 and TRBJ1-5; weak D call: TRBD1 (5 bases). V was clipped by 5 bases and J by 7 bases, with 21 bases between them. This CDR3 is 16 amino acids long. Germline CDR1 and CDR2: LNHDA and SQIVND (reference sequence). CDR3 in amino acids: CASSPVGEGPIQPQHF. As DNA, the CDR3 is TGTGCCAGTAGTCCCGTAGGGGAGGGACCTATCCAGCCCCAGCATTTT.

The chain links TRBV7-9 to TRBJ2-5, with 11 bases that match TRBD2. In germline, CDR1 is SEHNR, CDR2 FQNEAQ (reference sequence). V lost 3 bases to trimming and J lost 7 bases; unmatched junction nucleotides: 1. CDR3 length: 13 residues. CDR3 loop: CASSFGLAGTQYF. The CDR3 nucleotides are TGTGCCAGCAGCTTCGGACTAGCGGGGACCCAGTACTTC.

This chain connects TRBV10-1 to TRBJ1-3; 8 bases match TRBD1. In germline, CDR1 is WNHNN, CDR2 SYGVQD (reference sequence). V trimming: 11 bases; J trimming: 1 base; junction bases outside the gene matches: 31. This CDR3 spans 22 amino acids. CDR3 coding DNA: TGCGCCCCCGACACCACGGGTACGGGACATCTGAAGGACAGGGTATCTGGAAACACCATATATTTT. Translated, it gives CAPDTTGTGHLKDRVSGNTIYF.

This chain uses TRBV6-1 with TRBJ2-5; TRBD2 aligns across 9 bases. CDR3 length: 15 residues. V was pared by 3 bases and J by 2 bases, with 4 bases of the junction left unmatched. Germline loops: CDR1 MNHNS, CDR2 SASEGT. CDR3 DNA: TGTGCCAGCAGTGACGTTAGCGGGAGTCAAGAGACCCAGTACTTC. Translation: CASSDVSGSQETQYF.

The V call is TRBV11-2, the J call TRBJ1-6; D possibly corresponds to TRBD1 (6 bases). Germline V CDR1 and CDR2: SGHAT, FQNNGV. Trimming left V 1 base short and J 7 bases short, with 11 bases between. The CDR3 totals 15 residues. CDR3 sequence: CASSLVRGANSPLHF. In nucleotides, the CDR3 is TGTGCCAGCAGCTTAGTTCGGGGGGCGAATTCACCCCTCCACTTT.

The rearrangement links TRBV30 to TRBJ1-2, with a weak D call TRBD1 (6 bases). Germline assignment: CDR1 GTSNPN and CDR2 SVGIG (reference sequence). The CDR3 loop spans 13 amino acids. V gave up 8 bases and J gave up 1 base, with 14 bases separating them. CDR3 amino acids: CAEKGGHNYGYTF. In DNA form, the CDR3 reads TGTGCCGAAAAAGGGGGTCATAACTATGGCTACACCTTC.

This sequence joins TRBV27 and TRBJ2-7; D gene uncertain. The CDR3 covers 14 residues. V shed 2 bases and J shed 0 bases, with 8 bases lying between them. CDR1 is MNHEY, CDR2 SMNVEV, per germline (reference sequence). The CDR3 protein is CASSLKDNSYEQYF. The CDR3 DNA reads TGTGCCAGCAGTTTAAAAGACAACTCCTACGAGCAGTACTTC.

V usage is TRBV5-1 and J usage is TRBJ2-2, with D perhaps TRBD2 (5 bases). Germline lookup yields CDR1 SGHRS and CDR2 YFSETQ. The CDR3 contains 13 residues. V gave up 2 bases and J gave up 5 bases, with 7 bases separating them. CDR3 sequence (DNA): TGCGCCAGCAGCTTCGAGGGTACCGGGGAGCTGTTTTTT. Translated, it gives CASSFEGTGELFF. Filled out from reference TRBV5-1 and TRBJ2-2, the complete variable domain reads KAGVTQTPRYLIKTRGQQVTLSCSPISGHRSVSWYQQTPGQGLQFLFEYFSETQRNKGNFPGRFSGRQFSNSRSEMNVSTLELGDSALYLCASSFEGTGELFFGEGSRLTVL.